The 26 T cell receptor beta chains listed next were all sequenced from one sample in a study of cytomegalovirus exposure and HLA in healthy donors. PCR involved 60 Vbeta and 13 Jbeta primers. Sequencing used immunoSEQ multiplex PCR; TCRdb keeps in-frame clones, though not all of them. There are over 200,000 clones in the sample; about 80% occur only once, and around 0.57% lies in the top ten. Sequencing used PBMCs. These receptor sequences come from a woman aged 35 to 49 in good health and CMV-seronegative.

The rearrangement links TRBV12-5 to TRBJ2-3, with a possible D match to TRBD2 (5 bases). This CDR3 is 15 amino acids long. Trimming stripped 6 bases from V and 2 bases from J, with 15 bases between. Germline CDR1 is LGHNT and CDR2 is FRNRAP. CDR3 bases: TGTGCTAGTGGCCCCCTCCCGGGAATCACAGATACGCAGTATTTT. It specifies CASGPLPGITDTQYF.

V is TRBV9 and J is TRBJ2-1, with a possible D match to TRBD2 (5 bases). V lost 3 bases, J lost 6 bases, and 10 bases lay in between. In germline, CDR1 is SGDLS, CDR2 YYNGEE. This CDR3 is built from 13 residues. The CDR3 here is CASSGGLFNEQFF. CDR3 sequence (DNA): TGTGCCAGCAGCGGCGGACTGTTCAATGAGCAGTTCTTC.

This chain uses TRBV10-3 with TRBJ2-1, with D possibly TRBD1 on 6 matching bases. Germline loops: CDR1 ENHRY, CDR2 SYGVKD. CDR3 length equals 15 residues. Trimming took 10 bases from V and 4 from J, leaving 20 bases between them. The CDR3 DNA reads as TGTGCCACCCAGGGTGGGCAGGGGAATTACAATGAGCAGTTCTTC. Its protein is CATQGGQGNYNEQFF.

Notes on this clone: The sample holds other DNA sequences that translate to the same CDR3. The chain recombines TRBV30 with TRBJ2-6, with a possible D match to TRBD1 (5 bases). Germline-derived CDR1 and CDR2 are GTSNPN and SVGIG (reference sequence). CDR3 length equals 15 residues. V lost 2 bases and J 5 bases, leaving 13 bases between the germline ends. Here the CDR3 reads CAWSQDTPWANVLTF. CDR3 in DNA: TGTGCCTGGAGTCAGGACACGCCATGGGCCAACGTCCTGACTTTC.

Here the CDR3 reads CASSLIHGQSPYEQYF. The CDR3 region has the DNA TGTGCCAGCAGCTTAATCCATGGACAGTCCCCCTACGAGCAGTACTTC. V usage is TRBV11-2 and J usage is TRBJ2-7, with D possibly TRBD1 on 6 matching bases. The CDR3 runs to 16 residues. Germline CDR1 reads SGHAT; CDR2 reads FQNNGV. Deletions cut 2 bases from V and 2 bases from J, with 16 bases between. Looking up the rest from reference TRBV11-2 and TRBJ2-7 gives the full variable domain: EAGVAQSPRYKIIEKRQSVAFWCNPISGHATLYWYQQILGQGPKLLIQFQNNGVVDDSQLPKDRFSAERLKGVDSTLKIQPAKLEDSAVYLCASSLIHGQSPYEQYFGPGTRLTVT.

The chain couples TRBV5-1 to TRBJ2-5, with TRBD1 as a possible D gene (5 bases). Germline loops: CDR1 SGHRS, CDR2 YFSETQ. The CDR3 extends over 13 amino acids. The V and J ends lost 1 base and 3 bases respectively, with 7 bases between them. CDR3 amino acids: CASSLTGEETQYF. The CDR3, as DNA: TGCGCCAGCAGCTTGACAGGCGAAGAGACCCAGTACTTC.

The chain uses TRBV18 and TRBJ2-1; 13 nucleotides line up with TRBD2. The CDR3 has 17 amino acids. With V trimmed by 3 bases and J by 6 bases, 8 bases remained unmatched. Germline V gives CDR1 KGHSH, CDR2 LQKENI. The CDR3: CASSPPIRTSGGNEQFF. CDR3 sequence (DNA): TGTGCCAGCTCACCCCCGATTAGGACTAGCGGGGGCAATGAGCAGTTCTTC.

CDR3 residues: CASSPILTGGPREQFF. CDR3 bases: TGTGCCAGTAGTCCCATCTTAACGGGGGGGCCTCGTGAGCAGTTCTTC. The chain uses TRBV19 and TRBJ2-1, with 8 bases that match TRBD2. The CDR3 contains 16 residues. The ends lost 5 bases at V and 9 bases at J; junction bases unmatched: 15. Germline CDR1 reads LNHDA; CDR2 reads SQIVND (reference sequence).

This chain connects TRBV28 to TRBJ1-3, with TRBD1 matching 9 bases. J lost 4 bases, V lost 6 bases, and 7 bases had no gene match. The CDR3 is 15 amino acids. Germline V gives CDR1 MDHEN, CDR2 SYDVKM. The CDR3 DNA reads as TGTGCCAGCAGACCGGGACAGGGACACGGAAACACCATATATTTT. This encodes CASRPGQGHGNTIYF.

This chain connects TRBV27 to TRBJ2-6; TRBD1 matches at 7 bases. This CDR3 is built from 16 residues. Germline V lookup: CDR1 MNHEY, CDR2 SMNVEV (reference sequence). Unmatched junction bases numbered 6, after V lost 7 bases and J lost 0 bases. DNA for the CDR3: TGTGCCAGCAAAGGGACAGCCCACTCTGGGGCCAACGTCCTGACTTTC. This translates into CASKGTAHSGANVLTF.

The chain links TRBV2 to TRBJ2-7, with 8 bases that match TRBD1. V shed 11 bases and J 5 bases; nucleotides not matched to a gene: 8. CDR1 and CDR2 (germline): SNHLY, FYNNEI. The CDR3 is 12 residues long. The CDR3 bases are TGTGCCGGCACGGACAGGGCCAACGAGCAGTACTTC. This gives the protein CAGTDRANEQYF.

The chain links TRBV5-1 to TRBJ2-3, with 8 bases lining up with TRBD1. The CDR3 has 15 amino acids. The germline gives CDR1 SGHRS, CDR2 YFSETQ. Trimming removed 3 bases from V and 0 bases from J; junction bases left unmatched: 3. As DNA, the CDR3 is TGCGCCAGCAGCTCAGGGGGCGCGAGCACAGATACGCAGTATTTT. The encoded protein is CASSSGGASTDTQYF.

The rearrangement joins TRBV7-9 to TRBJ2-7; D gene ambiguous. Looked up from germline, CDR1 is SEHNR and CDR2 is FQNEAQ (reference sequence). This CDR3 spans 14 amino acids. With 3 bases removed from V and 2 bases from J, the gap between germline ends came to 11 bases. The CDR3 DNA reads as TGTGCCAGCAGCTTTGCAGGTCATACCTACGAGCAGTACTTC. Protein: CASSFAGHTYEQYF.

This sequence joins TRBV7-9 and TRBJ1-1; 9 bases agree with TRBD1. V lost 5 bases to trimming and J lost 1 base; unmatched junction nucleotides: 8. CDR1 SEHNR and CDR2 FQNEAQ come from the germline V gene (reference sequence). The length of the CDR3 is 16 residues. CDR3 in DNA: TGTGCCAGCAGCCTGTACAGGGGGCAGGGGAACACTGAAGCTTTCTTT. It encodes CASSLYRGQGNTEAFF.

This clone was seen just once. V gene TRBV6-1 combines with J gene TRBJ1-4; 9 nucleotides match TRBD1. Germline CDR1 and CDR2: MNHNS and SASEGT. The V gene end was trimmed by 3 bases and the J gene end by 8 bases; junction bases not matched to a gene: 10. CDR3 size: 16 residues. The CDR3 DNA reads TGTGCCAGCAGTGACTTTACCGGGACAGGGTGGGAAAAACTGTTTTTT. Protein sequence: CASSDFTGTGWEKLFF.

This clone appeared a few times. The J gene is TRBJ2-3, the V gene TRBV6-1; 7 bases are a match to TRBD1. J lost 2 bases, V lost 6 bases, and 8 bases had no gene match. The CDR3 contains 15 residues. In germline, CDR1 is MNHNS, CDR2 SASEGT. As DNA, the CDR3 is TGTGCCAGCAGCCCAACAGGGGCCCTCACAGATACGCAGTATTTT. Protein sequence: CASSPTGALTDTQYF.

The DNA for the CDR3 is TGCGCCAGCAGCTTGGTCCCAGCGGGGGGAAATGAGCAGTTCTTC. Translated, it gives CASSLVPAGGNEQFF. The chain couples TRBV5-1 to TRBJ2-1, with TRBD2 matching 9 bases. In germline, CDR1 is SGHRS, CDR2 YFSETQ. This CDR3 has 15 residues. The junction had 5 bases not matched to a gene; V was cut back by 0 bases and J by 7 bases.

This chain joins TRBV19 and TRBJ1-2, with D hard to call. Germline-derived CDR1 and CDR2 are LNHDA and SQIVND (reference sequence). This CDR3 spans 12 amino acids. Between the trimmed V and J ends, which lost 10 bases and 8 bases, there was a span of 17 bases. CDR3 in DNA: TGTGCCACGTCGTCCCCCGGTTCAGGCTACACCTTC. Encoded protein: CATSSPGSGYTF.

The V gene is TRBV28, the J gene TRBJ2-5; D may be TRBD1 (6 bases). The CDR3 sequence is 14 residues long. Trimming left V 4 bases short and J 1 base short, with 10 bases between. The germline CDR1 and CDR2 sequences are MDHEN and SYDVKM. The CDR3 nucleotides are TGTGCCAGCAGTTCGAGGGGGACCCAAGAGACCCAGTACTTC. It encodes CASSSRGTQETQYF. The whole variable domain, filled in from reference TRBV28 and TRBJ2-5, reads DVKVTQSSRYLVKRTGEKVFLECVQDMDHENMFWYRQDPGLGLRLIYFSYDVKMKEKGDIPEGYSVSREKKERFSLILESASTNQTSMYLCASSSRGTQETQYFGPGTRLLVL.

As concerns this clone: The junction does not match germline at one end; this may be a read error. V gene TRBV7-7 combines with J gene TRBJ2-7; 8 bases agree with TRBD1. The CDR3 has 13 amino acids. The germline V gene encodes CDR1 SSHAT and CDR2 FNYEAQ (reference sequence). The CDR3 loop is CASSFQTGDEQYF. The CDR3 nucleotides are TGTGCTAGCAGCTTTCAGACAGGGGACGAGCAGTACTTC.

The V call is TRBV29-1, the J call TRBJ2-3, with no clear D. This CDR3 region has 12 residues. CDR1 is SQVTM and CDR2 is ANQGSEA in the germline V gene. Trimming left V 6 bases short and J 2 bases short, with 9 bases between. CDR3 amino acids: CSVATLTDTQYF. The CDR3 nucleotides read TGCAGCGTGGCCACCCTCACAGATACGCAGTATTTT.

The J gene is TRBJ1-6, the V gene TRBV27; 10 bases are shared with TRBD1. Germline values: CDR1 MNHEY, CDR2 SMNVEV (reference sequence). The CDR3 is 18 residues long. V shed 1 base and J 7 bases; nucleotides not matched to a gene: 10. CDR3 protein: CASSLFSQDRGSNSPLHF. The CDR3, as DNA: TGTGCCAGCAGTTTATTTTCTCAGGACAGGGGGTCGAATTCACCCCTCCACTTT.

This clone has a handful of counts. The V call is TRBV10-2, the J call TRBJ1-2, with a tentative D call TRBD1 (6 bases). Between the trimmed V and J ends, which lost 6 bases and 4 bases, there was a span of 9 bases. The germline gives CDR1 WSHSY, CDR2 SAAADI. CDR3 length: 12 amino acids. The CDR3 region is CASRKDSYGYTF. The CDR3 DNA follows: TGCGCCAGCAGGAAGGACAGCTATGGCTACACCTTC.

In its sample, this clone was seen a few times. The J gene is TRBJ2-5, the V gene TRBV28, with 7 bases aligning to TRBD1. Matching the DNA end better, TRBJ2-7 makes the J call doubtful. Germline V gives CDR1 MDHEN, CDR2 SYDVKM. The CDR3 is made up of 15 amino acids. The CDR3 is CASSLTDRLSYEQYF. The CDR3 nucleotides read TGTGCCAGCAGTTTGACGGACAGGTTATCCTACGAGCAGTACTTC.

Comments on this clone: The junction differs from germline at one of its ends, possibly a read error. V is TRBV7-9 and J is TRBJ2-7, with 9 nucleotides matching TRBD2. Per the germline V gene, CDR1 is SEHNR and CDR2 is FQNEAQ (reference sequence). This CDR3 has 16 residues. CDR3 amino acids: CSSSLVGRGGPHEQYF. DNA of the CDR3: TGTTCCAGCAGCTTAGTAGGGCGGGGGGGACCCCACGAGCAGTACTTC.

J is TRBJ2-7 and V is TRBV6-1, with TRBD2 identical over 8 bases. V trimming: 0 bases; J trimming: 0 bases; junction bases outside the gene matches: 4. This CDR3 is 16 amino acids long. Germline V gene data show CDR1 as MNHNS and CDR2 as SASEGT. CDR3 sequence: CASSEAQGLASYEQYF. CDR3 nucleotide sequence: TGTGCCAGCAGTGAAGCGCAAGGACTAGCCTCCTACGAGCAGTACTTC.